The clone carrying this T cell receptor (beta chain) was observed many times. Diagnosis of hyperthyroidism was new in patients aged 18 to 65, and its duration was under 2 months. This sample was included in a study of T cells in Graves' hyperthyroidism and ophthalmopathy. Germline V gene sequence: CDR1 SEHNR, CDR2 FQNEAQ (reference sequence). Between the trimmed V and J ends, which lost 1 base and 1 base, there was a span of 8 bases. The CDR3 sequence is 15 residues long. RNA transcripts provided the source from which TCR beta CDR3 regions were amplified. An initial round of RT-PCR targeting the TCR CDR3 relied on the HTBI primer set. TCRdb passed the multiplex PCR reads through MiXCR, listing each CDR3 protein once. The data contain approximately 430,000 distinct CDR3 sequences, approximately 14% of them seen just once; the ten biggest clones take up roughly 7.7%.

The specimen was blood. This clonotype was obtained from a woman between 18 and 29 years old with Graves' hyperthyroidism. The gene calls are TRBV7-9 and TRBJ1-5, with D unresolved. The CDR3 coding sequence is TGTGCCAGCAGCTTAGGGACTGCGAGCAATCAGCCCCAGCATTTT. This encodes CASSLGTASNQPQHF.